Listed below are T cell receptor beta chains from one sample, sequenced in a study of cytomegalovirus exposure and HLA in healthy donors. Assay used: immunoSEQ multiplex PCR; TCRdb lists only in-frame clones, some missing. The repertoire holds some 200,000 clones, with 83% as singletons. The sequencing input was PBMCs. All receptors derive from a girl aged 10 to 17 in good health and CMV-seronegative. CDR3s include the opening cysteine and the closing phenylalanine or tryptophan.

V	J	CDR3
TRBV5-1	TRBJ2-7	CASSFETKQYF
TRBV19	TRBJ2-1	CASSQYNEQFF
TRBV2	TRBJ1-1	CASSEDTNTEAFF
TRBV7-3	TRBJ2-2	CASSADDFRGGGELFF
TRBV15	TRBJ1-6	CATSRDSRTGSSYNSPLHF
TRBV4-2	TRBJ1-2	CASSDRVPNYGYTF
TRBV19	TRBJ2-7	CASSIGGRSHEQYF
TRBV6-5	TRBJ1-5	CASSQRRKSGQPQHF
TRBV29-1	TRBJ2-1	CSVDIGRGQSYNEQFF
TRBV29-1	TRBJ1-3	CSVVEVSGNTIYF
TRBV7-8	TRBJ2-7	CASSLRDYEQYF
TRBV27	TRBJ2-1	CASSFRNEQFF
TRBV15	TRBJ2-1	CATSREARLAGNNEQFF
TRBV5-1	TRBJ2-5	CASSHSTMTKETQYF
TRBV7-6	TRBJ2-2	CASSLGDRNTGELFF
TRBV5-6	TRBJ2-1	CASSSVANEQFF